These T cell receptor beta chains were read from a single sample in a study of T cell responses to AZD1222 COVID-19 vaccine. The method was immunoSEQ multiplex PCR; TCRdb's version includes in-frame clones alone and lacks a portion of them. The sample shows some 150,000 clones, just over 90% of them seen only once. The sequencing here drew on peripheral blood, taken on day 0 of MenACWY control vaccination. These receptors came from an adult in good health. The conserved cysteine and the conserved F or W are not part of the CDR3 here. The order of the fields is V gene, D gene, clone size, CDR3 protein. A D gene is named only where the DNA matches it firmly. Clone size is not always given. Where it is, it says once, few, many or a class for expanded clones.

TRBV25-1 - - ASSVGRVDGYT
TRBV4-2 - - ASSQDSGTSGNTIY
TRBV19 - - ASSMQGREKLF
TRBV4-3 TRBD1 - ASSQVDRGNSPLH
TRBV3-1/TRBV3-2 TRBD1 - ASSHRDRGDGYT
TRBV6-2/TRBV6-3 - - ASSYPFGEAAYGYT
TRBV19 TRBD1 - ASGTVGETQY
TRBV5-4 - - ASSLAGAETQY
TRBV5-4 - - ASSTRGPGGELF
TRBV2 - once ASSERQNTEAF
TRBV11-2 TRBD1 - ASSFTGEGILH
TRBV28 - - ASSLWGITEAF
TRBV7-8 TRBD1 - ASSGSGTGDQPQH
TRBV19 - - ASSTAGASTEAF
TRBV7-3 TRBD2 - ASSLRLAGAGYEQF
TRBV7-9 - - ASSYGQAEAF
TRBV4-1 - - ASSQDATEAF
TRBV13 TRBD2 few ASSPGTRLNNEQF
TRBV6-6 - - ASSYSGPKINSPLH
TRBV13 TRBD2 once ASSFFLGGDGNEQF
TRBV5-1 - - ASSLRTAPDNEQF
TRBV6-8 TRBD2 - ASSPPTGRGEKGQY
TRBV10-1 - - ASSDQLGNSYEQY
TRBV7-9 - - ASSLNFGPDTQY
TRBV5-1 - - ASSLVGTDEQF
TRBV11-2 - - ASSVTGQPQH
TRBV5-1 - - ASSLGDFSGNTIY
TRBV14 - - ASSQDRPTARYGYT
TRBV19 TRBD1 - ASIGTTGRNTEAF
TRBV6-6 - - ASSYPQGHGYT
TRBV4-2 TRBD1 - ASRGGQGGYGYT
TRBV7-7 TRBD1 - ASSLLGTGGMNTEAF
TRBV5-6 - - ASIQGNYGYT
TRBV28 - - ASSFGRTGFSNQPQH
TRBV11-2 - - ASSLYGMNTEAF
TRBV3-1/TRBV3-2 - - ASRRGIAPESHEQF
TRBV15 - - ATSRGRLGFGGELF
TRBV19 TRBD2 - ASSSLAGRGEQF
TRBV28 TRBD1 - ASSLFSQGRTEAF
TRBV19 - - ASRTLGFSYNSPLH
TRBV10-3 - once AISASNGGEKLF
TRBV6-5 TRBD2 - ASSQRGASYEQY
TRBV28 TRBD1 - ASSSVWTGGGLNTEAF
TRBV15 - - ATSRDPNTEAF
TRBV5-1 TRBD1 - ASNSGDSTNSPLH
TRBV18 - many ASSPLQTGNPGNTIY
TRBV2 TRBD2 - ASSEGLAGTSGQETQY
TRBV25-1 - - ASMEGNTGELF
TRBV28 TRBD1 - ASSDRTGGREKLF
TRBV3-1/TRBV3-2 - - ASSSGQRRAF
TRBV25-1 - - ASRRGRSTGELF
TRBV6-1 - - ASSDVGYNEQF